The subject of this entry is one TCR beta chain. The repertoire was sequenced with immunoSEQ multiplex PCR; TCRdb's copy has only in-frame clones and lacks some. The sample lists about 89,000 clones, roughly 93% occurring once. The sample belongs to a study of T cell changes during pregnancy in multiple sclerosis. Sequencing used peripheral blood, obtained in the third trimester of pregnancy. The TCR sequence derives from a female donor with multiple sclerosis, enrolled in a pregnancy study.

As DNA, the CDR3 is TGCGCCAGCAGACGAGCGGATAACTACAATGAGCAGTTCTTC. This gives the protein CASRRADNYNEQFF. The gene calls are TRBV5-1 and TRBJ2-1; D possibly corresponds to TRBD2 (5 bases). The CDR3 consists of 14 residues. V lost 5 bases and J 3 bases, leaving 12 bases between the germline ends. CDR1 SGHRS and CDR2 YFSETQ come from the germline V gene.